This T cell receptor beta chain originates from a study of OX40 agonist ivuxolimab in advanced cancers. Background on the study: Administration of intravenous ivuxolimab to patients occurred every 2 weeks at 0.01 to 10 mg/kg. Therapy given before enrollment (anti-PD-1, anti-PD-L1 or anti-CTLA-4) was allowed, and around 40% had some.

Findings and caveats of the study: It was not determined which antigens were specifically recognized by the peripheral T cells that had undergone clonal expansion.

With 0 bases removed from V and 4 bases from J, the gap between germline ends came to 14 bases. Germline values: CDR1 SGHRS, CDR2 YFSETQ. The CDR3 loop spans 16 amino acids. About this clone itself: Its antigen remains unknown.

Method: immunoSEQ multiplex PCR; TCRdb's copy keeps in-frame clones and lacks some. The sample has about 83,000 clones, 85% seen once. The TCR was taken from an adult with an advanced solid tumor such as melanoma, head and neck, liver or kidney cancer. Sequenced material: CD4+ or CD8+ T cells sorted from blood, taken in a trial of the OX40 agonist ivuxolimab. The chain has TRBV5-1 and TRBJ1-5, with D perhaps matching TRBD1 (6 bases). The CDR3 DNA follows: TGCGCCAGCAGCTTGGGGCCGGCAGGGGAAAATCAGCCCCAGCATTTT. Translated, it gives CASSLGPAGENQPQHF.